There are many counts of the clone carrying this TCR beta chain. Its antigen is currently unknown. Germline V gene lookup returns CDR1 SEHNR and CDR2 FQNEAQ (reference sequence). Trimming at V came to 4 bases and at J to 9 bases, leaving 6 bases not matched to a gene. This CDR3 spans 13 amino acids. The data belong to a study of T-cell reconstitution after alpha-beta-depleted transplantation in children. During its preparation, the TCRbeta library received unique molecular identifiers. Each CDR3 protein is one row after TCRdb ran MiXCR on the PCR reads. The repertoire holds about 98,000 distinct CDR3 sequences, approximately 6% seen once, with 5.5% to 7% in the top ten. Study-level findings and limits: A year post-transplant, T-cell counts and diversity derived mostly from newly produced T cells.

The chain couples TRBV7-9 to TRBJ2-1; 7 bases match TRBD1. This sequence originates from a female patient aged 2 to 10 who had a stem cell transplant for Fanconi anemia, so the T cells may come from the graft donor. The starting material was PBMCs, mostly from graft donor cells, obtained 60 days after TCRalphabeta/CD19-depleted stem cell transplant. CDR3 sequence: CASSYKGQSEQFF. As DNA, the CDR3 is TGTGCCAGCAGCTATAAGGGACAGTCTGAGCAGTTCTTC.